These T cell receptor beta chains were read from a single sample in a study of cytomegalovirus exposure and HLA in healthy donors. The data were produced by immunoSEQ multiplex PCR, yet TCRdb's version contains in-frame clones alone and is incomplete. The table has more than 150,000 clones, 81% seen once; the top ten hold 3.8%. Sequenced material: PBMCs. The receptors come from a man aged 50 or older in good health and CMV-seronegative. CDR3s include the opening cysteine and the closing phenylalanine or tryptophan. The order of the fields is clone size, D gene, J gene, V gene, CDR3 DNA, CDR3 protein. D genes are given only for firm matches. Clone sizes are given selectively: once, few, many, or a class where the clone is expanded.

clone size: NA
D gene: TRBD1
J gene: TRBJ1-3
V gene: TRBV20-1
CDR3 DNA: TGCAGTGCTACCCAGGGGGCGGCCATATATTTT
CDR3 protein: CSATQGAAIYF

clone size: NA
D gene: TRBD1
J gene: TRBJ1-1
V gene: TRBV18
CDR3 DNA: TGTGCCAGCTCACCACCGGGGACAGGGGTTTTCACTGAAGCTTTCTTT
CDR3 protein: CASSPPGTGVFTEAFF

clone size: NA
D gene: NA
J gene: TRBJ1-6
V gene: TRBV7-2
CDR3 DNA: TGTGCCAGCAGCCCTAGACTCAATTCACCCCTCCACTTT
CDR3 protein: CASSPRLNSPLHF

clone size: NA
D gene: NA
J gene: TRBJ2-1
V gene: TRBV6-1
CDR3 DNA: TGTGCCAGCTGCCAGGATTTTGACAATGAGCAGTTCTTC
CDR3 protein: CASCQDFDNEQFF

clone size: NA
D gene: NA
J gene: TRBJ2-1
V gene: TRBV7-9
CDR3 DNA: TGTGCCAGCAGTTTTGGACAGTACCCCTACAATGAGCAGTTCTTC
CDR3 protein: CASSFGQYPYNEQFF

clone size: once
D gene: TRBD2
J gene: TRBJ2-2
V gene: TRBV11-3
CDR3 DNA: TGTGCCAGCAGCTCTAGCGGTGGGATGGACACCGGGGAGCTGTTTTTT
CDR3 protein: CASSSSGGMDTGELFF

clone size: NA
D gene: TRBD1
J gene: TRBJ1-1
V gene: TRBV14
CDR3 DNA: TGTGCCAGCAGTCGGGACAGGGTCACTGAAGCTTTCTTT
CDR3 protein: CASSRDRVTEAFF

clone size: NA
D gene: NA
J gene: TRBJ2-3
V gene: TRBV5-1
CDR3 DNA: TGCGCCAGCAGTACTATGGACACCTTTGCGAATACGCAGTATTTT
CDR3 protein: CASSTMDTFANTQYF

clone size: NA
D gene: TRBD1
J gene: TRBJ1-2
V gene: TRBV19
CDR3 DNA: TGTGCCAGTAGTATGACCGGGACAGGGAATGGCTACACCTTC
CDR3 protein: CASSMTGTGNGYTF

clone size: NA
D gene: NA
J gene: TRBJ2-1
V gene: TRBV7-3
CDR3 DNA: TGTGCCAGCAGCCTCCAAACGGGCTCCTACAATGAGCAGTTCTTC
CDR3 protein: CASSLQTGSYNEQFF

clone size: once
D gene: NA
J gene: TRBJ2-1
V gene: TRBV2
CDR3 DNA: TGTGCCAGCAGGGGGACTTGGGAGGAGGAGCAGTTCTTC
CDR3 protein: CASRGTWEEEQFF

clone size: NA
D gene: TRBD1
J gene: TRBJ1-2
V gene: TRBV19
CDR3 DNA: TGTGCCAGTAGAAGAAGGGAAGGACAGGGTGGCTACACCTTC
CDR3 protein: CASRRREGQGGYTF

clone size: NA
D gene: NA
J gene: TRBJ2-7
V gene: TRBV9
CDR3 DNA: TGTGCCAGCAGCGTGGAGGCAGGGGTGAACGAGCAGTACTTC
CDR3 protein: CASSVEAGVNEQYF

clone size: NA
D gene: NA
J gene: TRBJ1-5
V gene: TRBV7-9
CDR3 DNA: TGTGCCAGCAGCTCCGACGGAGGGAGGGGCAATCAGCCCCAGCATTTT
CDR3 protein: CASSSDGGRGNQPQHF

clone size: NA
D gene: TRBD1
J gene: TRBJ2-3
V gene: TRBV30
CDR3 DNA: TGTGCCTGGGACAGGGGTACAGATACGCAGTATTTT
CDR3 protein: CAWDRGTDTQYF

clone size: NA
D gene: NA
J gene: TRBJ2-5
V gene: TRBV11-2
CDR3 DNA: TGTGCCAGCAGCCCCCGGGGTAGGGATGAGACCCAGTACTTC
CDR3 protein: CASSPRGRDETQYF

clone size: NA
D gene: TRBD1
J gene: TRBJ1-6
V gene: TRBV7-8
CDR3 DNA: TGTGCCAGCAGCGTGGGACAGCGTAATTCACCCCTCCACTTT
CDR3 protein: CASSVGQRNSPLHF

clone size: NA
D gene: TRBD2
J gene: TRBJ2-7
V gene: TRBV4-1
CDR3 DNA: TGCGCCAGCAGCCAAGAGTTAGCGGGGGCCTACGAGCAGTACTTC
CDR3 protein: CASSQELAGAYEQYF

clone size: few
D gene: NA
J gene: TRBJ1-6
V gene: TRBV11-2
CDR3 DNA: TGTGCCAGCAGCTTAGCTGGGCGGGGCAATTCACCCCTCCACTTT
CDR3 protein: CASSLAGRGNSPLHF

clone size: NA
D gene: TRBD1
J gene: TRBJ1-1
V gene: TRBV9
CDR3 DNA: TGTGCCAGCAGCGGAACAACAGGGGTGAACACTGAAGCTTTCTTT
CDR3 protein: CASSGTTGVNTEAFF

clone size: NA
D gene: TRBD1
J gene: TRBJ2-2
V gene: TRBV5-1
CDR3 DNA: TGCGCCAGCGGCGGGACAGGGGCGAACACCGGGGAGCTGTTTTTT
CDR3 protein: CASGGTGANTGELFF

clone size: NA
D gene: NA
J gene: TRBJ2-1
V gene: TRBV7-7
CDR3 DNA: TGTGCCAGCAGCTTAACAGGGGCGGGGGAGCAGTTCTTC
CDR3 protein: CASSLTGAGEQFF

clone size: few
D gene: NA
J gene: TRBJ1-3
V gene: TRBV6-5
CDR3 DNA: TGTGCCAGCAGTTACTCCCTTGCGACAGCTGGAAACACCATATATTTT
CDR3 protein: CASSYSLATAGNTIYF

clone size: NA
D gene: NA
J gene: TRBJ1-2
V gene: TRBV7-2
CDR3 DNA: TGTGCCAGCAGCACCCTCCCGGGTTCCTATGGCTACACCTTC
CDR3 protein: CASSTLPGSYGYTF

clone size: NA
D gene: NA
J gene: TRBJ1-6
V gene: TRBV30
CDR3 DNA: TGTGCCTGGAGTGTACCAGGGACTCTCTCACCCCTCCACTTT
CDR3 protein: CAWSVPGTLSPLHF

clone size: NA
D gene: TRBD1
J gene: TRBJ2-7
V gene: TRBV29-1
CDR3 DNA: TGCAGCGTCGGGACAGGGGATGGCTACGAGCAGTACTTC
CDR3 protein: CSVGTGDGYEQYF

clone size: NA
D gene: TRBD1
J gene: TRBJ1-2
V gene: TRBV5-6
CDR3 DNA: TGTGCCAGCAGCTTTTGGGACAGTAATGGCTACACCTTC
CDR3 protein: CASSFWDSNGYTF

clone size: once
D gene: TRBD1
J gene: TRBJ2-2
V gene: TRBV7-3
CDR3 DNA: TGTGCCAGCAGTTCCCGGAAGGCAGGGGGGAACACCGGGGAGCTGTTTTTT
CDR3 protein: CASSSRKAGGNTGELFF

clone size: NA
D gene: TRBD1
J gene: TRBJ2-2
V gene: TRBV19
CDR3 DNA: TGTGCCAGTAGTGCCTTACAGGGGGCGCGAACCGGGGAGCTGTTTTTT
CDR3 protein: CASSALQGARTGELFF

clone size: NA
D gene: TRBD1
J gene: TRBJ2-3
V gene: TRBV27
CDR3 DNA: TGTGCCAGCAGTTTTACGAGGGGGCTCGAAGGTACGCAGTATTTT
CDR3 protein: CASSFTRGLEGTQYF

clone size: few
D gene: NA
J gene: TRBJ1-2
V gene: TRBV5-1
CDR3 DNA: TGCGCCAGCAGCCCTCAGGGTGGAGTAGGCTATGGCTACACCTTC
CDR3 protein: CASSPQGGVGYGYTF

clone size: NA
D gene: NA
J gene: TRBJ2-4
V gene: TRBV27
CDR3 DNA: TGTGCCAGCAGTGAGGGACAACTACTAGCCAAAAACATTCAGTACTTC
CDR3 protein: CASSEGQLLAKNIQYF

clone size: NA
D gene: NA
J gene: TRBJ2-1
V gene: TRBV18
CDR3 DNA: TGTGCCAGCTCACCTTTTACAGCCTTGGACTACAATGAGCAGTTCTTC
CDR3 protein: CASSPFTALDYNEQFF

clone size: once
D gene: TRBD1
J gene: TRBJ2-3
V gene: TRBV7-9
CDR3 DNA: TGTGCCAGCAGCAGTACCGGGACAGGGGGCACAGATACGCAGTATTTT
CDR3 protein: CASSSTGTGGTDTQYF

clone size: NA
D gene: TRBD1
J gene: TRBJ1-2
V gene: TRBV10-3
CDR3 DNA: TGTGCCATCAGTGAGTCGACAGGGGCAGCTAACTATGGCTACACCTTC
CDR3 protein: CAISESTGAANYGYTF

clone size: NA
D gene: TRBD1
J gene: TRBJ1-6
V gene: TRBV6-1
CDR3 DNA: TGTGCCAGCAGTTATCAGGGACAGGCTTCACCCCTCCACTTT
CDR3 protein: CASSYQGQASPLHF

clone size: NA
D gene: NA
J gene: TRBJ1-4
V gene: TRBV2
CDR3 DNA: TGTGCCAGCAGTGGCGTAAATAATGAAAAACTGTTTTTT
CDR3 protein: CASSGVNNEKLFF